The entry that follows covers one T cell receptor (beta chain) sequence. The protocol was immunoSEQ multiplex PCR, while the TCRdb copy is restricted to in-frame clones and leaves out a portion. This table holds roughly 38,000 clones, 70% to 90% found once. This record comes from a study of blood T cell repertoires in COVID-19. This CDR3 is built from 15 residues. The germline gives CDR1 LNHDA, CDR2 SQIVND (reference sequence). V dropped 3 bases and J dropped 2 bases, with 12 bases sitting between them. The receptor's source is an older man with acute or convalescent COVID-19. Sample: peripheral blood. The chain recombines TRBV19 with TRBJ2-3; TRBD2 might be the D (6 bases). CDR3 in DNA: TGTGCCAGTAGTATTACAGGACTACCCACAGATACGCAGTATTTT. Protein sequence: CASSITGLPTDTQYF.